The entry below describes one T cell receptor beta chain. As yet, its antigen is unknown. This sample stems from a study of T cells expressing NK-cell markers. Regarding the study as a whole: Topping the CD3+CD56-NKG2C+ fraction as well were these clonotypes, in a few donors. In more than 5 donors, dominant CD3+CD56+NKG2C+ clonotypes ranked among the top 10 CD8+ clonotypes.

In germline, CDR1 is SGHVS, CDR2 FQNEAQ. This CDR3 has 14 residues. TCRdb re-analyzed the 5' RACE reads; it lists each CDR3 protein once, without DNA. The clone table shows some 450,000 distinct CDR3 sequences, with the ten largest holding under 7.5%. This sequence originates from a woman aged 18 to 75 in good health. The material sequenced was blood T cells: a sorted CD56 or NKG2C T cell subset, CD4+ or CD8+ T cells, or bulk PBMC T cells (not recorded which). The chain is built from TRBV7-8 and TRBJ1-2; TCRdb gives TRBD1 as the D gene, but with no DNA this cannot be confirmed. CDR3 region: CASSLGASAYGYTF.